A single sample gave rise to the 19 T cell receptor beta chains below, sequenced in a study of regulatory T cells in long-lasting Graves disease. Both iRepertoire HTBI primers and Arm-PCR of CDR3 regions were used to build the TCR beta libraries. MiXCR, run by TCRdb on the multiplex PCR reads, gives a single entry per CDR3 protein. Counted here are more than 400,000 distinct CDR3 sequences, around 17% occurring once; the ten biggest clones make up roughly 10%. The time point denotes: newly diagnosed GD, antithyroid drugs for less than 3 months. The TCR library was prepared using RNA isolated from PBMCs. A further study also used this sample, focusing on T cells in Graves' hyperthyroidism and ophthalmopathy.

The material sequenced was peripheral blood mononuclear cells (PBMCs), taken at new diagnosis, from a patient treated with antithyroid drugs. These receptor sequences come from a woman between 25 and 40 years old with Graves disease.

This clonotype was observed a handful of times. The CDR3 sequence: CAISQRMEQPQHF. The DNA for the CDR3 is TGTGCCATCAGTCAACGAATGGAACAGCCCCAGCATTTT. V and J are TRBV10-3 and TRBJ1-5; D is undetermined. Looked up from germline, CDR1 is ENHRY and CDR2 is SYGVKD. This CDR3 is built from 13 residues. V lost 5 bases and J lost 7, with 12 bases in between.

A remark on this clonotype: A much larger clone differs by one base, so this may be a read error. A read error is likely, as this CDR3 ends without the conserved phenylalanine or tryptophan. The chain couples TRBV6-5 to TRBJ2-7, with TRBD2 matching 8 bases. The ends lost 0 bases at V and 2 bases at J; junction bases unmatched: 6. The CDR3 is 16 amino acids. CDR1 and CDR2 (germline): MNHEY, SVGAGI. The DNA of the CDR3 is TGTGCCAGCAGTTACTCGAAGCTAGCGGGTACCTACGAGCAGTACCTC. Protein sequence: CASSYSKLAGTYEQYL.

This chain connects TRBV14 to TRBJ2-7, with unresolved D. V gave up 0 bases and J gave up 3 bases, with 9 bases separating them. This CDR3 has 14 residues. Germline CDR1 reads SGHDN; CDR2 reads FVKESK. For the CDR3, the DNA is TGTGCCAGCAGCCAAGATTTTACGTTCTACGAGCAGTACTTC. As protein: CASSQDFTFYEQYF.

As concerns this clonotype: This may come from a read error, since a much larger clone is one base off. This rearrangement joins TRBV10-3 to TRBJ1-1, with a weak D call TRBD1 (6 bases). CDR3 length: 15 amino acids. Germline V gene lookup returns CDR1 ENHRY and CDR2 SYGVKD. V was cut by 5 bases and J by 2 bases, with 15 bases left in between. The DNA of the CDR3 is TGTGCCATCAGTCGGCCGGGGGGCAGAAACACTGAAGCTTTCTTT. As protein: CAISRPGGRNTEAFF.

This clonotype was observed many times. This chain joins TRBV28 and TRBJ1-2; D may be TRBD1 (5 bases). Germline V gene sequence: CDR1 MDHEN, CDR2 SYDVKM. Between the trimmed V and J ends, which lost 5 bases and 0 bases, there was a span of 10 bases. The CDR3 length is 14 residues. CDR3 sequence: CASSPTVSNYGYTF. CDR3 sequence (DNA): TGTGCCAGCAGTCCGACAGTATCTAACTATGGCTACACCTTC.

This clonotype occurred a few times. The V and J genes are TRBV7-2 and TRBJ2-7; D may match TRBD1 or TRBD2 (5 bases each). V lost 5 bases and J lost 4, with 12 bases in between. CDR3 size: 13 residues. CDR1 is SGHTA and CDR2 is FQGNSA in the germline V gene. CDR3 coding DNA: TGTGCCAGCAGCCGAGGGGTCTGGTACGAGCAGTACTTC. This sequence encodes CASSRGVWYEQYF.

The sample holds many counts of this clonotype. The V call is TRBV5-1, the J call TRBJ1-2, with unresolved D. The CDR3 has 13 residues. The V end was cut by 0 bases, the J end by 5 bases, with 8 bases between. CDR1 and CDR2 from the germline V gene are SGHRS and YFSETQ. The CDR3 sequence: CASSLGSTYGYTF. The DNA of the CDR3 is TGCGCCAGCAGCTTGGGTTCCACGTATGGCTACACCTTC. The variable domain in full, with the rest retrieved from reference TRBV5-1 and TRBJ1-2, is KAGVTQTPRYLIKTRGQQVTLSCSPISGHRSVSWYQQTPGQGLQFLFEYFSETQRNKGNFPGRFSGRQFSNSRSEMNVSTLELGDSALYLCASSLGSTYGYTFGSGTRLTVV.

CDR3 DNA sequence: TGCAGCGTTGAAGCCACTGGCGGGACAGGGTTAGAAAAACTGTTTTTT. Translated: CSVEATGGTGLEKLFF. The chain joins TRBV29-1 to TRBJ1-4, with 9 bases fitting TRBD1. The CDR3 contains 16 residues. Germline V gene sequence: CDR1 SQVTM, CDR2 ANQGSEA. V gave up 1 base and J gave up 8 bases; unmatched junction bases: 11.

Many counts were recorded for this clonotype. The chain employs TRBV6-5 and TRBJ2-1, with 7 bases that match TRBD2. The CDR3 sequence is 13 residues long. Trimming removed 4 bases from V and 3 bases from J; junction bases left unmatched: 0. Germline V gene sequence: CDR1 MNHEY, CDR2 SVGAGI. The CDR3 DNA reads TGTGCCAGCAGTTGGACTAGCTACAATGAGCAGTTCTTC. This translates into CASSWTSYNEQFF.

V and J are TRBV12-5 and TRBJ2-2, with D perhaps TRBD1 (6 bases). Germline assignment: CDR1 LGHNT and CDR2 FRNRAP. Trimming removed 3 bases from V and 2 bases from J, with 16 bases in between. This CDR3 spans 17 amino acids. CDR3 protein: CASGFMVQGTNTGELFF. CDR3 nucleotides: TGTGCTAGTGGTTTTATGGTCCAGGGGACCAACACCGGGGAGCTGTTTTTT.

This clonotype was seen at least ten times. This rearrangement joins TRBV9 to TRBJ1-2, with no clear D. V was cut by 4 bases and J by 6 bases, with 25 bases left in between. This CDR3 comprises 17 residues. Looked up from germline, CDR1 is SGDLS and CDR2 is YYNGEE. The CDR3 region has the DNA TGTGCCAGCAGCCCACGCGCGGGTGAGGCCAGTGGAGATGGCTACACCTTC. Residues: CASSPRAGEASGDGYTF. Filled out from reference TRBV9 and TRBJ1-2, the complete variable domain reads DSGVTQTPKHLITATGQRVTLRCSPRSGDLSVYWYQQSLDQGLQFLIQYYNGEERAKGNILERFSAQQFPDLHSELNLSSLELGDSALYFCASSPRAGEASGDGYTFGSGTRLTVV.

The J gene is TRBJ2-3, the V gene TRBV5-8; TRBD1 aligns across 7 bases. The germline CDR1 and CDR2 sequences are SGHTS and YDEGEE. Losses at the gene ends were 2 bases for V and 3 bases for J; bases not matched to a gene: 9. This CDR3 contains 16 residues. The CDR3 bases are TGTGCCAGCAGCTTTCCCAGGGGACAGATGACAGATACGCAGTATTTT. Translated, it gives CASSFPRGQMTDTQYF.

The gene calls are TRBV6-2 or TRBV6-3 and TRBJ2-7; D gene ambiguous. CDR3 length: 13 amino acids. Between the trimmed V and J ends, which lost 4 bases and 6 bases, there was a span of 13 bases. Germline CDR1 reads MNHEY; CDR2 reads SVGEGT. The CDR3 region has the DNA TGTGCCAGCAGTTTTGGGTACCTCTCCGAGCAGTACTTC. It yields the protein CASSFGYLSEQYF.

This clonotype was picked up many times. The chain uses TRBV27 and TRBJ2-3; no clear D gene. The CDR3 length is 17 residues. V was pared by 5 bases and J by 1 base, with 19 bases between. The germline CDR1 and CDR2 sequences are MNHEY and SMNVEV (reference sequence). In nucleotides, the CDR3 is TGTGCCAGCAGTCCACATATCGAACCAGCTGGCACAGATACGCAGTATTTT. It encodes CASSPHIEPAGTDTQYF.

Ten or more counts support this clonotype. CDR3 region: CASSSANPFLSGRADEQFF. Here the CDR3 DNA reads TGTGCCAGCAGTTCCGCTAATCCCTTTTTGAGCGGGAGGGCTGATGAGCAGTTCTTC. This sequence joins TRBV27 and TRBJ2-1; TRBD2 matches 10 bases. Germline-derived CDR1 and CDR2 are MNHEY and SMNVEV (reference sequence). V was clipped by 4 bases and J by 8 bases; unmatched bases: 20. The CDR3 contains 19 residues.

This clonotype was recorded at least ten times. The chain employs TRBV29-1 and TRBJ1-4; 7 bases line up with TRBD1. The length of the CDR3 is 13 residues. V trimming: 7 bases; J trimming: 0 bases; junction bases outside the gene matches: 2. Germline V gives CDR1 SQVTM, CDR2 ANQGSEA. CDR3 sequence (DNA): TGCAGCGCCCAGGGGGCAACTAATGAAAAACTGTTTTTT. Its translation is CSAQGATNEKLFF. Looking up the rest from reference TRBV29-1 and TRBJ1-4 gives the full variable domain: SAVISQKPSRDICQRGTSLTIQCQVDSQVTMMFWYRQQPGQSLTLIATANQGSEATYESGFVIDKFPISRPNLTFSTLTVSNMSPEDSSIYLCSAQGATNEKLFFGSGTQLSVL.

This clonotype was seen many times. The chain employs TRBV6-2 or TRBV6-3 and TRBJ2-5, with D unclear. Trimming left V 6 bases short and J 5 bases short, with 7 bases between. The CDR3 has 11 residues. The V gene's germline CDR1 is MNHEY and CDR2 SVGEGT. In DNA form, the CDR3 reads TGTGCCAGCAGGGGTGGTGAGACCCAGTACTTC. This sequence encodes CASRGGETQYF.

Concerning this clonotype itself: A single base is all that separates this from a far larger clone, so a read error is likely. The missing conserved phenylalanine or tryptophan at the end of this CDR3 makes a read error likely. The CDR3 DNA reads as TGTGCCAGCACTAGGTGGGACAGGCACTGCAATCAGCCCCAGCATTCT. It is translated as CASTRWDRHCNQPQHS. The chain uses TRBV6-5 and TRBJ1-5; 8 nucleotides agree with TRBD1. V lost 7 bases to trimming and J lost 2 bases; unmatched junction nucleotides: 10. The CDR3 loop spans 16 amino acids. CDR1 is MNHEY, CDR2 SVGAGI, per germline.

This clonotype was found many times. The rearrangement uses TRBV5-1 and TRBJ2-1, with a tentative D call TRBD2 (6 bases). Germline CDR1 SGHRS, CDR2 YFSETQ. Trimming took off 0 bases at V and 0 bases at J, with 10 bases between the two ends. The CDR3 spans 16 residues. The CDR3: CASSLATGSSYNEQFF. The CDR3 DNA sequence: TGCGCCAGCAGCTTGGCGACCGGGAGCTCCTACAATGAGCAGTTCTTC.